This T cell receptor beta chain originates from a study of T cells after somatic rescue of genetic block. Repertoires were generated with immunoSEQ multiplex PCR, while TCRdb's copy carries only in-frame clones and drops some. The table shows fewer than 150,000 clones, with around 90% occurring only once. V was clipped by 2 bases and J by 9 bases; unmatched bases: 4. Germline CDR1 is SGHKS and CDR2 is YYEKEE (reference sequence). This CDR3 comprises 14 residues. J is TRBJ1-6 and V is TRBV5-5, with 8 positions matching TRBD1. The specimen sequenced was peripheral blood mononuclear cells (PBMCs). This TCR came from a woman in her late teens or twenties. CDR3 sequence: CASSFAGGGSPLHF. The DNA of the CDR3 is TGTGCCAGCAGCTTCGCAGGGGGCGGTTCACCCCTCCACTTT. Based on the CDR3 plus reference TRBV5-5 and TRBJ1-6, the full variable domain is DAGVTQSPTHLIKTRGQQVTLRCSPISGHKSVSWYQQVLGQGPQFIFQYYEKEERGRGNFPDRFSARQFPNYSSELNVNALLLGDSALYLCASSFAGGGSPLHFGNGTRLTVT.